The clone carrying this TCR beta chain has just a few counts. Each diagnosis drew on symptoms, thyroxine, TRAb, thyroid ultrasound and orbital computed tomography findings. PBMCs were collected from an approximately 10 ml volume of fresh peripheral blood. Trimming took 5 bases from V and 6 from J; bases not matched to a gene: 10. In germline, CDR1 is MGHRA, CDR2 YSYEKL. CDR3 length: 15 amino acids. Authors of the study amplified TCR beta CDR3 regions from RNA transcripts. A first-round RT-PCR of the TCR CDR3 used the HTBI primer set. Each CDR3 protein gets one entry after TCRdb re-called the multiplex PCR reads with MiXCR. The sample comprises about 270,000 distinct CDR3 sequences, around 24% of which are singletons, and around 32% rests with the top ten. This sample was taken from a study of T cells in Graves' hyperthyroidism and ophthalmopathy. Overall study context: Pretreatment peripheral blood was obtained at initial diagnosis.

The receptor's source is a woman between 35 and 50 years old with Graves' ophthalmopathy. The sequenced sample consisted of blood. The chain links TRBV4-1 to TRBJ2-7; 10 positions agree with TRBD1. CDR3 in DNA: TGCGCCAGCAGCAGACCCGGGACAGGGGAGTCCGAGCAGTACTTC. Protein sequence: CASSRPGTGESEQYF.